This T cell receptor beta chain appears in the sequencing data of a study of CD8+CD57+ T cells in acquired aplastic anemia. Study background: Roughly 3 ug was the average amount of DNA from sorted CD4+ and CD8+ cells. There were 11 million or so reads, on average, for CD4+ cells from healthy donors. The study's findings and limits: Researchers report that twenty-nine CD8+ CDR3 sequences appeared in both patients and controls. CD8+ Simpson's diversity did not differ significantly between patients and controls.

Germline CDR1 and CDR2: SGHAT and FQDESV (reference sequence). CDR3 length: 16 residues. V lost 1 base, J lost 0 bases, and 11 bases lay in between. Notes on this clonotype: Its specificity is unknown.

Profiles of TCR beta VDJ and CDR3 were generated from a genomic DNA template. TCRdb reanalysed the reads using MiXCR and keeps one entry per CDR3 protein. In the table there are some 240,000 distinct CDR3 sequences, roughly 33% of which are singletons. This TCR was sampled from a human donor in good health, serving as a control. The chain carries TRBV11-1 and TRBJ2-3, with unresolved D. The specimen sequenced was sorted CD4+, CD8+, or CD8+CD57+ T cells (not recorded which) from PBMCs. The CDR3 region is CASSLGADPSTDTQYF. The DNA for the CDR3 is TGTGCCAGCAGCTTAGGAGCCGACCCTAGCACAGATACGCAGTATTTT. Combining the CDR3 with reference TRBV11-1 and TRBJ2-3 gives the whole variable domain EAEVAQSPRYKITEKSQAVAFWCDPISGHATLYWYRQILGQGPELLVQFQDESVVDDSQLPKDRFSAERLKGVDSTLKIQPAELGDSAMYLCASSLGADPSTDTQYFGPGTRLTVL.